The text below deals with one T cell receptor beta chain. V was trimmed by 1 base and J by 6 bases, leaving 15 bases between them. CDR1 and CDR2 from the germline V gene are LGHDT and YNNKEL (reference sequence). The CDR3 extends over 16 amino acids. The method was immunoSEQ multiplex PCR; TCRdb's version includes in-frame clones alone and lacks a portion of them. The data hold under 250,000 clones, with about nine tenths observed a single time. This sample was included in a study of blood T cell repertoires in COVID-19. This chain connects TRBV3-1 (or the pseudogene TRBV3-2) to TRBJ2-2; unclear D gene. Sequencing input: peripheral blood. The origin of this receptor is a man aged 60-69 years who had recovered from COVID-19. The CDR3 nucleotides read TGTGCCAGCAGCCAAGGGGTAGAGGCGGCCTCCGGGGAGCTGTTTTTT. This sequence encodes CASSQGVEAASGELFF.